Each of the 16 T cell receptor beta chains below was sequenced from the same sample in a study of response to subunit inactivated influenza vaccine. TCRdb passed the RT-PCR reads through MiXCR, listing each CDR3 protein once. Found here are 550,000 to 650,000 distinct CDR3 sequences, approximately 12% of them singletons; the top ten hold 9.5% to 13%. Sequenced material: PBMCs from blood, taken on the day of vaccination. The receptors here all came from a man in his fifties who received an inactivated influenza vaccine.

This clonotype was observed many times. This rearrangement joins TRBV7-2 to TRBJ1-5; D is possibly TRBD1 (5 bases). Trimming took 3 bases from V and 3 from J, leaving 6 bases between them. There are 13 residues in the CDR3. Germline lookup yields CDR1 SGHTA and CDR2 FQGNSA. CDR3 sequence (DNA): TGTGCCAGCAGCTTGGGGGTCAATCAGCCCCAGCATTTT. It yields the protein CASSLGVNQPQHF.

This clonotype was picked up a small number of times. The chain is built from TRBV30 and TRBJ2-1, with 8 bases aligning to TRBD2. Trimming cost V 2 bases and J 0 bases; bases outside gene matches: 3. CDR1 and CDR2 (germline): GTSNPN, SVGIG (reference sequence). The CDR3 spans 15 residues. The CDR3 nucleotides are TGTGCCTGGAGTCTACGGGGGGGCTCCTACAATGAGCAGTTCTTC. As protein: CAWSLRGGSYNEQFF.

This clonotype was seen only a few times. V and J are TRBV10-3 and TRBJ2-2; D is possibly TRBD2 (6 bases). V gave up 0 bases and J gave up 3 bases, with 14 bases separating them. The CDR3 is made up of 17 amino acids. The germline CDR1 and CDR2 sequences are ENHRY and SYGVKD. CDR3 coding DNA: TGTGCCATCAGTGAGTCTAAGGGAGGTACGGACACCGGGGAGCTGTTTTTT. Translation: CAISESKGGTDTGELFF.

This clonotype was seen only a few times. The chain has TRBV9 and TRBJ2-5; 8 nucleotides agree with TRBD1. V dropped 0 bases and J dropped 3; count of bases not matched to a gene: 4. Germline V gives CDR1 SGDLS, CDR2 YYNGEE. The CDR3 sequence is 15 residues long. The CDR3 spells CASSVVGTGKETQYF. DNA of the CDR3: TGTGCCAGCAGCGTAGTCGGGACAGGCAAAGAGACCCAGTACTTC. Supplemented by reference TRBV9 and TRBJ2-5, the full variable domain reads DSGVTQTPKHLITATGQRVTLRCSPRSGDLSVYWYQQSLDQGLQFLIQYYNGEERAKGNILERFSAQQFPDLHSELNLSSLELGDSALYFCASSVVGTGKETQYFGPGTRLLVL.

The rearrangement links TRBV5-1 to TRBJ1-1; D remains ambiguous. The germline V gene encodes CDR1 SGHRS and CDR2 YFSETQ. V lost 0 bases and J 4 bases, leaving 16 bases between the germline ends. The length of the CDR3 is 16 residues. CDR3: CASSLEAGTLGTEAFF. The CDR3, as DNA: TGCGCCAGCAGCTTGGAGGCAGGCACCTTGGGCACTGAAGCTTTCTTT.

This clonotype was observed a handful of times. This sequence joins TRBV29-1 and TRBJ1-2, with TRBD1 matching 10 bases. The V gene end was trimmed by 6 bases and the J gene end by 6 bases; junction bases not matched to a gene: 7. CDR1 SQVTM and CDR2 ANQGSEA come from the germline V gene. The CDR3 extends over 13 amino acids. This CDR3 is CSVGTGVRDGYTF. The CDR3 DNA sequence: TGCAGCGTCGGGACAGGGGTCCGAGATGGCTACACCTTC.

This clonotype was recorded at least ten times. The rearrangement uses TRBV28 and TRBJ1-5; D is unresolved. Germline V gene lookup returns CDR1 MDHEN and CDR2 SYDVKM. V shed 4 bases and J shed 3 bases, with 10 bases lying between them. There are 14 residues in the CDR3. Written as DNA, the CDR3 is TGTGCCAGCAGTTCCCTTAAAGACAATCAGCCCCAGCATTTT. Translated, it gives CASSSLKDNQPQHF.

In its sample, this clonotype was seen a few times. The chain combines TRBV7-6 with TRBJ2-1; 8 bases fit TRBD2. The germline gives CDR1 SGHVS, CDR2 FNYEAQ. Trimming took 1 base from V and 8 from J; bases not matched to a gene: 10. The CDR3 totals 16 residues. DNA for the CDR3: TGTGCCAGCAGCTTAGGGTCCCGGGAGGGGCGGTATGAGCAGTTCTTC. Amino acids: CASSLGSREGRYEQFF. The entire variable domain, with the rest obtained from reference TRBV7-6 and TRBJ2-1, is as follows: GAGVSQSPRYKVTKRGQDVALRCDPISGHVSLYWYRQALGQGPEFLTYFNYEAQQDKSGLPNDRFSAERPEGSISTLTIQRTEQRDSAMYRCASSLGSREGRYEQFFGPGTRLTVL.

CDR3 region: CASSYSRSLGRSGNTIYF. CDR3 nucleotide sequence: TGTGCCAGCAGTTACTCGAGGAGTCTGGGCCGCTCTGGAAACACCATATATTTT. The chain links TRBV6-5 to TRBJ1-3; no firm D call. V was shortened by 0 bases and J by 0 bases, with 15 bases between the two germline ends. The CDR3 contains 18 residues. The germline V gene encodes CDR1 MNHEY and CDR2 SVGAGI.

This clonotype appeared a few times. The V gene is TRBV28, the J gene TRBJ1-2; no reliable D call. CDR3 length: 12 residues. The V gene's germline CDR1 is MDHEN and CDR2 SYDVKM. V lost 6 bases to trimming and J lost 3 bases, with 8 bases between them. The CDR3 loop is CASRLGDYGYTF. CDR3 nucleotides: TGTGCCAGCAGGTTGGGAGACTATGGCTACACCTTC.

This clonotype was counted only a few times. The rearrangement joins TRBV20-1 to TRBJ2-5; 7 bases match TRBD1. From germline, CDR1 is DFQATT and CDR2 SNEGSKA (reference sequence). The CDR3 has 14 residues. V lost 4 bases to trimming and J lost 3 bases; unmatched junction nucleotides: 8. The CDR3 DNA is TGCAGTGCTAAACCAGGGACAGCGAAAGAGACCCAGTACTTC. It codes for CSAKPGTAKETQYF.

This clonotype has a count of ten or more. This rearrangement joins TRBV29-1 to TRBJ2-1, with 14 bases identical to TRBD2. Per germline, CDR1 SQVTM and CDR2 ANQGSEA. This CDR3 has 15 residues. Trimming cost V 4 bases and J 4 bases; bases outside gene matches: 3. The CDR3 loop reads CSVAGTSGSYNEQFF. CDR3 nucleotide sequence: TGCAGCGTTGCAGGGACTAGCGGGAGTTACAATGAGCAGTTCTTC.

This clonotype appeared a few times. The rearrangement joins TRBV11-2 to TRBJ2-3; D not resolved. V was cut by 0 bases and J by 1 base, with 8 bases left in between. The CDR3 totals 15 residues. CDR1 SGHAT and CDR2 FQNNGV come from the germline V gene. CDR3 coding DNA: TGTGCCAGCAGCTTAGATCCGGAACGCACAGATACGCAGTATTTT. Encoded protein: CASSLDPERTDTQYF.

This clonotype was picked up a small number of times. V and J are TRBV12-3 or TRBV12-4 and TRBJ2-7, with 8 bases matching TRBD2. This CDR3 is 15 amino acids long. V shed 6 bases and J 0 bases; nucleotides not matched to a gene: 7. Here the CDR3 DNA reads TGTGCCAGCAGCCGCGGGGGGCGGGTCTCCTACGAGCAGTACTTC. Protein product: CASSRGGRVSYEQYF.

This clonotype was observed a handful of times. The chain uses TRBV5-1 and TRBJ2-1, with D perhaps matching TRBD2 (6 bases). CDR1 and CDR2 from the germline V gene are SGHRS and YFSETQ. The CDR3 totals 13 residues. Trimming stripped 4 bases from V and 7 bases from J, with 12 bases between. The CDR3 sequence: CASSATSRNEQFF. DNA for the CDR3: TGCGCCAGCAGCGCCACTAGCAGAAATGAGCAGTTCTTC.

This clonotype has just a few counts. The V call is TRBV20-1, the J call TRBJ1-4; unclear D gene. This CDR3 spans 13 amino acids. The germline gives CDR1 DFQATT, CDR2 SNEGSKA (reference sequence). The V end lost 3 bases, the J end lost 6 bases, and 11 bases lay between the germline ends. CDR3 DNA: TGCAGTGCTAGCTGGGGATCGGATGAAAAACTGTTTTTT. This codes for CSASWGSDEKLFF.